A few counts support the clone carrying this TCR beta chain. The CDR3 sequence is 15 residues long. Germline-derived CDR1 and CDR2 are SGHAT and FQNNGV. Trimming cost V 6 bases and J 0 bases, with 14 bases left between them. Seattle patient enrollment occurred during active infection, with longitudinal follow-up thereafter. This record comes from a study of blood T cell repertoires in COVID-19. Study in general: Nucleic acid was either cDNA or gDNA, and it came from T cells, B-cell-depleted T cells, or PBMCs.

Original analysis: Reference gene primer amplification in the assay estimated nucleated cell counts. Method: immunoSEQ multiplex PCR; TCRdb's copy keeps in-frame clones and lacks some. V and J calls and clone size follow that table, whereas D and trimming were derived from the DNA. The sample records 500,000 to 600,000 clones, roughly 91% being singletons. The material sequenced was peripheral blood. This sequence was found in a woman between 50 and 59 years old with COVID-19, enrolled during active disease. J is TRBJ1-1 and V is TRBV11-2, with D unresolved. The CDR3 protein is CASRNSPPMNTEAFF. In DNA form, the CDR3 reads TGTGCCAGCAGAAATAGTCCCCCAATGAACACTGAAGCTTTCTTT.